This T cell receptor beta chain was captured in a study of T-cell reconstitution after alpha-beta-depleted transplantation in children. Unique molecular identifiers were incorporated during preparation of the TCRbeta library. TCRdb reprocessed the PCR reads via MiXCR and lists one record per CDR3 protein. The data contain hundreds of thousands of distinct CDR3 sequences, about 17% of them seen just once; the ten biggest clones take up 25% to 30%. Germline V lookup: CDR1 SGHKS, CDR2 YYEKEE (reference sequence). The CDR3 length is 18 residues. After removal of 1 base from V and 3 bases from J, the junction contained 16 bases not matched to a gene.

This receptor was identified in a boy younger than two who had a stem cell transplant for Wiskott-Aldrich syndrome, so the T cells may come from the graft donor. J is TRBJ2-7 and V is TRBV5-5; 7 bases fit TRBD1. The sequenced sample was PBMCs, mostly from graft donor cells, obtained 360 days after TCRalphabeta/CD19-depleted stem cell transplant. The CDR3 coding sequence is TGTGCCAGCAGCTTGCGCTCGTTGCTCGGGGACAGACACTACGAGCAGTACTTC. This codes for CASSLRSLLGDRHYEQYF.